One and the same sample provided the 20 T cell receptor beta chains below, sequenced in a study of technical replicates of blood from several donors. Clones were read by immunoSEQ multiplex PCR, and TCRdb kept only the in-frame ones, dropping some. This sample has fewer than 85,000 clones, with about 95% found just once. Input material: T cells isolated from PBMCs. The source of these receptors is a human donor in good health.

The CDR3 protein is CAWVPGQGIRRTEAFF. CDR3 bases: TGTGCCTGGGTACCGGGACAGGGTATTCGGCGCACTGAAGCTTTCTTT. V is TRBV30 and J is TRBJ1-1; 9 bases line up with TRBD1. CDR1 and CDR2 (germline): GTSNPN, SVGIG (reference sequence). Trimming at V came to 5 bases and at J to 4 bases, leaving 14 bases not matched to a gene. The CDR3 covers 16 residues.

This sequence joins TRBV2 and TRBJ2-7; no firm D call. V was shortened by 4 bases and J by 6 bases, with 7 bases between the two germline ends. The CDR3 loop spans 11 amino acids. Germline values: CDR1 SNHLY, CDR2 FYNNEI. The CDR3 loop reads CASSALLEQYF. CDR3 DNA sequence: TGTGCCAGCAGTGCCCTTCTCGAGCAGTACTTC.

The V call is TRBV28, the J call TRBJ2-5, with 7 bases lining up with TRBD1. The CDR3 has 11 residues. Germline loops: CDR1 MDHEN, CDR2 SYDVKM. V gave up 11 bases and J gave up 10 bases; unmatched junction bases: 10. CDR3 amino acids: CAASTRTGQYF. The CDR3 nucleotides read TGTGCCGCGTCAACGCGGACAGGCCAGTACTTC.

V and J are TRBV9 and TRBJ1-4; 7 bases align to TRBD1. Trimming cost V 0 bases and J 0 bases; bases outside gene matches: 8. CDR1 SGDLS and CDR2 YYNGEE come from the germline V gene. The CDR3 runs to 18 residues. CDR3 nucleotide sequence: TGTGCCAGCAGCGTAGGGACGACAGGGACCTCAACTAATGAAAAACTGTTTTTT. As protein: CASSVGTTGTSTNEKLFF.

The V call is TRBV5-1, the J call TRBJ1-1, with a weak D call TRBD1 (5 bases). The germline gives CDR1 SGHRS, CDR2 YFSETQ. The CDR3 runs to 13 residues. The V and J ends lost 3 bases and 1 base respectively, with 7 bases between them. The CDR3 coding sequence is TGCGCCAGCAGCTCGCAGGGGAACACTGAAGCTTTCTTT. Its translation: CASSSQGNTEAFF.

The chain employs TRBV6-4 and TRBJ2-1, with 11 positions matching TRBD1. J gave up 7 bases and V 2 bases, and 4 bases lay outside the gene matches. The CDR3 runs to 15 residues. Germline V gene lookup returns CDR1 MRHNA and CDR2 SNTAGT. CDR3 in amino acids: CASSDRGQGVNEQFF. CDR3 nucleotides: TGTGCCAGCAGTGACAGGGGACAGGGGGTGAATGAGCAGTTCTTC.

The chain links TRBV29-1 to TRBJ1-1; no clear D gene. V lost 4 bases and J 1 base, leaving 10 bases between the germline ends. Germline V lookup: CDR1 SQVTM, CDR2 ANQGSEA. The CDR3 is made up of 13 amino acids. The CDR3 DNA reads as TGCAGCGTTGGTCGGGTACAGAACACTGAAGCTTTCTTT. Translating it yields CSVGRVQNTEAFF.

The chain carries TRBV10-1 and TRBJ2-5; 12 positions agree with TRBD2. This CDR3 contains 15 residues. Trimming cost V 2 bases and J 2 bases; bases outside gene matches: 0. The germline V gene has CDR1 WNHNN and CDR2 SYGVQD (reference sequence). The CDR3 loop is CASSELAGGQETQYF. CDR3 DNA: TGCGCCAGCAGTGAGCTAGCGGGGGGGCAAGAGACCCAGTACTTC.

This chain uses TRBV14 with TRBJ1-1; no clear D gene. Germline V CDR1 and CDR2: SGHDN, FVKESK. V lost 2 bases, J lost 0 bases, and 4 bases lay in between. The CDR3 runs 13 residues. CDR3 region: CASSQLLNTEAFF. The CDR3, as DNA: TGTGCCAGCAGCCAATTATTGAACACTGAAGCTTTCTTT.

The V and J genes are TRBV5-1 and TRBJ2-6; no reliable D call. CDR1 is SGHRS, CDR2 YFSETQ, per germline. The V gene lost 4 bases and the J gene lost 1 base, with 12 bases spanning the gap. The CDR3 loop spans 16 amino acids. The CDR3 region has the DNA TGCGCCAGCAGCCAGTCTGTATCATCTGGGGCCAACGTCCTGACTTTC. Its translation: CASSQSVSSGANVLTF.

This chain uses TRBV10-2 with TRBJ2-7, with 9 bases matching TRBD1. CDR3 length: 13 residues. Looked up from germline, CDR1 is WSHSY and CDR2 is SAAADI. V was pared by 7 bases and J by 7 bases, with 8 bases of the junction left unmatched. This CDR3 reads CASIYRGQGEQYF. CDR3 sequence (DNA): TGCGCCAGCATTTACCGGGGACAGGGTGAGCAGTACTTC.

The chain uses TRBV14 and TRBJ2-1; no definite D call. CDR1 and CDR2 (germline): SGHDN, FVKESK. The CDR3 runs 13 residues. Trimming took off 4 bases at V and 5 bases at J, with 9 bases between the two ends. This CDR3 is CASSPDWNNEQFF. CDR3 in DNA: TGTGCCAGCAGCCCCGACTGGAACAATGAGCAGTTCTTC.

The V gene is TRBV13, the J gene TRBJ2-7, with 9 bases fitting TRBD1. The CDR3 totals 15 residues. Germline V gene data show CDR1 as PRHDT and CDR2 as FYEKMQ (reference sequence). V lost 2 bases and J lost 4; bases outside the gene matches: 6. The chain's CDR3 is CASSLPGQGGYEQYF. Here the CDR3 DNA reads TGTGCCAGCAGCTTACCGGGACAGGGAGGATACGAGCAGTACTTC.

The V call is TRBV11-3, the J call TRBJ2-3; tentatively, D is TRBD2 (6 bases). Trimming stripped 5 bases from V and 2 bases from J, with 14 bases between. The germline gives CDR1 SGHNT, CDR2 YENEEA. This CDR3 has 15 amino acids. The CDR3 reads CASSPGAGPTDTQYF. In nucleotides, the CDR3 is TGTGCCAGCAGCCCCGGGGCGGGGCCCACAGATACGCAGTATTTT.

This chain joins TRBV4-1 and TRBJ1-6; possible D gene TRBD1, 5 bases. Germline CDR1 is MGHRA and CDR2 is YSYEKL. The CDR3 covers 19 residues. V lost 3 bases, J lost 7 bases, and 25 bases lay in between. DNA of the CDR3: TGCGCCAGCAGCCAGATGGGGGGGGGAGTGGCGGTAGTCAATTCACCCCTCCACTTT. Its protein is CASSQMGGGVAVVNSPLHF.

This clone appeared once. V gene TRBV4-1 combines with J gene TRBJ2-1; possible D gene TRBD1, 5 bases. Germline values: CDR1 MGHRA, CDR2 YSYEKL. The length of the CDR3 is 14 residues. Trimming stripped 4 bases from V and 3 bases from J, with 10 bases between. This CDR3 reads CASSPEQVYNEQFF. The CDR3 DNA follows: TGCGCCAGCAGCCCTGAACAGGTCTACAATGAGCAGTTCTTC.

The chain has TRBV20-1 and TRBJ2-7, with 7 bases aligning to TRBD2. Germline lookup yields CDR1 DFQATT and CDR2 SNEGSKA (reference sequence). The J segment lost 9 bases and the V segment lost 3 bases, leaving 5 bases of the junction unmatched. CDR3 length equals 11 residues. This CDR3 reads CSASPLAVQYF. As DNA, the CDR3 is TGCAGTGCTAGCCCCCTAGCGGTGCAGTACTTC.

This rearrangement joins TRBV11-2 to TRBJ2-3; TRBD2 matches 10 bases. Germline CDR1 reads SGHAT; CDR2 reads FQNNGV. The ends lost 5 bases at V and 4 bases at J; junction bases unmatched: 9. This CDR3 region has 16 residues. DNA of the CDR3: TGTGCCAGCAGCCCAGGTCTAGCGGGAGACCCAGATACGCAGTATTTT. This encodes CASSPGLAGDPDTQYF. Variable domain in full (rest from reference TRBV11-2 and TRBJ2-3): EAGVAQSPRYKIIEKRQSVAFWCNPISGHATLYWYQQILGQGPKLLIQFQNNGVVDDSQLPKDRFSAERLKGVDSTLKIQPAKLEDSAVYLCASSPGLAGDPDTQYFGPGTRLTVL.

The rearrangement joins TRBV28 to TRBJ2-5, with a weak D call TRBD1 (6 bases). CDR3 size: 16 residues. V was pared by 5 bases and J by 2 bases, with 18 bases between. Per the germline V gene, CDR1 is MDHEN and CDR2 is SYDVKM. The CDR3 is CASSPTHGQLQETQYF. CDR3 bases: TGTGCCAGCAGTCCAACCCACGGACAGTTGCAAGAGACCCAGTACTTC.

The rearrangement links TRBV10-1 to TRBJ1-2; D is uncertain. The germline gives CDR1 WNHNN, CDR2 SYGVQD (reference sequence). This CDR3 has 14 amino acids. V was shortened by 3 bases and J by 7 bases, with 15 bases between the two germline ends. CDR3 coding DNA: TGCGCCAGCAGTGAAAGAAGTACTCCAGGTGGCTACACCTTC. It is translated as CASSERSTPGGYTF.